This T cell receptor (beta chain) was obtained from a study of blood T cell repertoires in COVID-19. Whole-study context: Some COVID-19 samples were acute and others convalescent; all came from the United States, Italy and Spain.

In the original analysis: Amplified reference gene primers provided the basis for estimating nucleated cell counts. The repertoire was sequenced with immunoSEQ multiplex PCR; TCRdb's copy has only in-frame clones and lacks some. V and J calls and clone size are copied from that table; D and trimming were computed from the DNA. Of 150,000 to 200,000 clones listed, more than 65% are singletons. Ages ranged from about 18 to 89 years, with residence in 20 to 30 US areas. Which cohort a participant joined came from the clinical history participants gave. Germline V gene lookup returns CDR1 MNHEY and CDR2 SMNVEV (reference sequence). V lost 2 bases to trimming and J lost 4 bases, with 8 bases between them. The CDR3 has 13 amino acids.

The chain couples TRBV27 to TRBJ1-2; D is ambiguous. The TCR sequence derives from a woman aged 45-60 years with acute COVID-19. Source material: PBMCs or T cells enriched from blood (not recorded which). The CDR3 protein is CASSLTDSYGYTF. The CDR3 DNA reads TGTGCCAGCAGTTTAACGGACTCCTATGGCTACACCTTC.